The 7 T cell receptor beta chains listed next were all sequenced from one sample in a study of shared clonotypes between healthy human individuals. Assay used: immunoSEQ multiplex PCR; TCRdb lists only in-frame clones, some missing. This table has about 2,100,000 clones, roughly 91% appearing once. CD8 cells classed as naive were CD45RO-negative and positively selected for CCR7, excluding terminally differentiated effector memory CD45RA+ cells. Sequences were obtained from naive CD8+ T cells from PBMCs. The receptor source for this set is a man younger than 35 in good health. Some clones in this sample may be carry-over from other donors' samples.

The chain couples TRBV10-1 to TRBJ2-6; perhaps D is TRBD1 or TRBD2 (6 bases each). Between the trimmed V and J ends, which lost 6 bases and 2 bases, there was a span of 14 bases. Germline loops: CDR1 WNHNN, CDR2 SYGVQD (reference sequence). CDR3 length: 16 amino acids. This CDR3 reads CASRDYRVPGANVLTF. The CDR3 DNA is TGCGCCAGCAGGGACTACAGGGTGCCTGGGGCCAACGTCCTGACTTTC.

The chain joins TRBV28 to TRBJ2-6; either TRBD1 or TRBD2 may fit D (5 bases each). From germline, CDR1 is MDHEN and CDR2 SYDVKM. V lost 2 bases to trimming and J lost 0 bases, with 17 bases between them. The CDR3 covers 19 residues. This CDR3 is CASSLVYGDVSSGANVLTF. CDR3 nucleotides: TGTGCCAGCAGTTTAGTTTATGGGGACGTTAGCTCTGGGGCCAACGTCCTGACTTTC.

This sequence joins TRBV28 and TRBJ2-7, with 11 bases matching TRBD1. The CDR3 is made up of 15 amino acids. J lost 4 bases, V lost 6 bases, and 8 bases had no gene match. Germline V gives CDR1 MDHEN, CDR2 SYDVKM. CDR3 sequence: CASRPEGDRGYEQYF. The DNA of the CDR3 is TGTGCCAGCAGGCCCGAGGGGGACAGGGGGTACGAGCAGTACTTC. Full variable domain (missing parts from reference TRBV28 and TRBJ2-7): DVKVTQSSRYLVKRTGEKVFLECVQDMDHENMFWYRQDPGLGLRLIYFSYDVKMKEKGDIPEGYSVSREKKERFSLILESASTNQTSMYLCASRPEGDRGYEQYFGPGTRLTVT.

V is TRBV9 and J is TRBJ2-2; 8 bases are shared with TRBD1. Losses at the gene ends were 4 bases for V and 0 bases for J; bases not matched to a gene: 8. The CDR3 sequence is 17 residues long. CDR1 is SGDLS, CDR2 YYNGEE, per germline. CDR3 sequence: CASSFPGQETNTGELFF. DNA for the CDR3: TGTGCCAGCAGCTTCCCGGGACAGGAGACGAACACCGGGGAGCTGTTTTTT.

This clone has just one count. V usage is TRBV28 and J usage is TRBJ2-7; D uncertain. The CDR3 loop spans 11 amino acids. Per germline, CDR1 MDHEN and CDR2 SYDVKM. V was trimmed by 6 bases and J by 6 bases, leaving 9 bases between them. The CDR3 DNA reads TGTGCCAGCAGGTGGGGTCCCGAGCAGTACTTC. Translated, it gives CASRWGPEQYF.

V is TRBV28 and J is TRBJ2-7; D unresolved. In germline, CDR1 is MDHEN, CDR2 SYDVKM. The length of the CDR3 is 13 residues. The V gene lost 5 bases and the J gene lost 6 bases, with 14 bases spanning the gap. CDR3 in amino acids: CASSPSSVFEQYF. The CDR3 DNA reads TGTGCCAGCAGTCCAAGTAGTGTTTTCGAGCAGTACTTC.

This chain joins TRBV30 and TRBJ2-7; weak D call: TRBD1 (5 bases). Germline V CDR1 and CDR2: GTSNPN, SVGIG (reference sequence). V gave up 6 bases and J gave up 2 bases, with 11 bases separating them. The CDR3 contains 12 residues. The CDR3 reads CACWGSTYEQYF. CDR3 nucleotide sequence: TGTGCCTGCTGGGGCAGTACCTACGAGCAGTACTTC.